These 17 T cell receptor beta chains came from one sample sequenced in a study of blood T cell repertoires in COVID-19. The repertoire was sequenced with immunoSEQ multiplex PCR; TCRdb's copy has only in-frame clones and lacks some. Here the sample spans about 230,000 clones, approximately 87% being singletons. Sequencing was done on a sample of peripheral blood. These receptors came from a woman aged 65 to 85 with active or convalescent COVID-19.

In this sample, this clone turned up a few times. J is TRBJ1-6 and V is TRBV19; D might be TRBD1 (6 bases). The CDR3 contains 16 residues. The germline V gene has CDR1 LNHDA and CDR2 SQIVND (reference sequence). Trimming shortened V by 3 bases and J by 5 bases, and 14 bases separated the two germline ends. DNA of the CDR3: TGTGCCAGTAGTATTGGGAGAGGGGGAAATAATTCACCCCTCCACTTT. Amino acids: CASSIGRGGNNSPLHF.

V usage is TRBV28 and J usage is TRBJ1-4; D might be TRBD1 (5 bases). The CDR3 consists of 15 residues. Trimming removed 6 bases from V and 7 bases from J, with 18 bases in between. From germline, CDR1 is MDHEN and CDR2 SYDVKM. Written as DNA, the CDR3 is TGTGCCAGCAGCCGACCGACGGGGGGTGCTGAAAAACTGTTTTTT. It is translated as CASSRPTGGAEKLFF.

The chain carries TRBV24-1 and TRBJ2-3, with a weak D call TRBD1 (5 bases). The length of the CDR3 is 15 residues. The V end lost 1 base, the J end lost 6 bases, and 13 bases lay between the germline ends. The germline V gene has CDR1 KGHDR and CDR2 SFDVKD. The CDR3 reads CATSDLGASEDTQYF. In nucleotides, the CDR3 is TGTGCCACCAGTGATTTAGGGGCCTCTGAGGATACGCAGTATTTT.

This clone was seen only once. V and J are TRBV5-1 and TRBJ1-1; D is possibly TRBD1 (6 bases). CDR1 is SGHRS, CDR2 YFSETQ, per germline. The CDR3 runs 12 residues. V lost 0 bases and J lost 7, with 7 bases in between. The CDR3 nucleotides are TGCGCCAGCAGCTTGGACAGGGTTGAAGCTTTCTTT. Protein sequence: CASSLDRVEAFF.

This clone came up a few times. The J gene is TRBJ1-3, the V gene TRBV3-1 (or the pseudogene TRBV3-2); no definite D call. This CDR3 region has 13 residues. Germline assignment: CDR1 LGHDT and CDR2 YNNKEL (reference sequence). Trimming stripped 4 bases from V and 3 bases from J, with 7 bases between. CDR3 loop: CASSRPGGNTIYF. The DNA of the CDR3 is TGTGCCAGCAGCCGCCCGGGTGGAAACACCATATATTTT.

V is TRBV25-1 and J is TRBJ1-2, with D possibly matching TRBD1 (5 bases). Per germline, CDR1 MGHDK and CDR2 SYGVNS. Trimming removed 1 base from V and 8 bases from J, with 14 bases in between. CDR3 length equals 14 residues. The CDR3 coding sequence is TGTGCCAGCAGTGAATCGGGCAGGGAAGGAGGCTACACCTTC. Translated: CASSESGREGGYTF.

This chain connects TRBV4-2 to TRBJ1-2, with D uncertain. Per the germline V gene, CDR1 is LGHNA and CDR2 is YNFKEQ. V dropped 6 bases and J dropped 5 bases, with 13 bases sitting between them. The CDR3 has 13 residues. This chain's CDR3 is CASRLPGTYGYTF. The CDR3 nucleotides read TGTGCCAGCAGACTGCCGGGAACTTATGGCTACACCTTC.

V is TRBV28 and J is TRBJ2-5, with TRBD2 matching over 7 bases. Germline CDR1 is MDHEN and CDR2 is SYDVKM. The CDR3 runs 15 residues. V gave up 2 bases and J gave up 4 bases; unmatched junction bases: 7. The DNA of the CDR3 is TGTGCCAGCAGTTTAGGGGCTAGCGGAGCAGAGACCCAGTACTTC. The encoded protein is CASSLGASGAETQYF.

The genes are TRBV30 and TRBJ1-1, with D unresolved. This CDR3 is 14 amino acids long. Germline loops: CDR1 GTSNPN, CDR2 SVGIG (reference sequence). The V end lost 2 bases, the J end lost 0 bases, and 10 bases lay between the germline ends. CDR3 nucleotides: TGTGCCTGGAGTTCAGGACTCCTGAACACTGAAGCTTTCTTT. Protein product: CAWSSGLLNTEAFF.

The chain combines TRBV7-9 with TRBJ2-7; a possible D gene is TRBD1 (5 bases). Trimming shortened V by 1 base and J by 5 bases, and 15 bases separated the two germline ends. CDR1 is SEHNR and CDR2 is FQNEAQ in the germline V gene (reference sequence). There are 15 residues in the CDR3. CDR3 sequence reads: CASSLGIPGQNEQYF. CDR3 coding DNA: TGTGCCAGCAGCTTAGGAATACCCGGACAAAACGAGCAGTACTTC.

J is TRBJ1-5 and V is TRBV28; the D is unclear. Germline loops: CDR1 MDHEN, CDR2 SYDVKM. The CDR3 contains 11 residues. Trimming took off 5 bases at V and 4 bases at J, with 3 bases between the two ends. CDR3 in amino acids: CASSRNQPQHF. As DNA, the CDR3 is TGTGCCAGCAGTCGTAATCAGCCCCAGCATTTT. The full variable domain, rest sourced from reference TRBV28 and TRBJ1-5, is DVKVTQSSRYLVKRTGEKVFLECVQDMDHENMFWYRQDPGLGLRLIYFSYDVKMKEKGDIPEGYSVSREKKERFSLILESASTNQTSMYLCASSRNQPQHFGDGTRLSIL.

Here the CDR3 reads CASSLAGGRYEQYF. For the CDR3, the DNA is TGTGCCAGCAGCTTAGCGGGGGGGCGGTACGAGCAGTACTTC. The chain joins TRBV5-5 to TRBJ2-7; TRBD2 matches 10 bases. J was trimmed by 4 bases and V by 2 bases; bases with no gene match: 3. Germline CDR1 reads SGHKS; CDR2 reads YYEKEE (reference sequence). CDR3 length equals 14 residues.

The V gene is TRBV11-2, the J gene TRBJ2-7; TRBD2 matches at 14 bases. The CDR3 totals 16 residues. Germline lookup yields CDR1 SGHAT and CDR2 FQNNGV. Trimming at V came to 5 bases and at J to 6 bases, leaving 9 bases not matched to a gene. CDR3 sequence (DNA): TGTGCCAGCAGCCCCCCGGGACTAGCGGGAGTTTCCGAGCAGTACTTC. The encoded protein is CASSPPGLAGVSEQYF.

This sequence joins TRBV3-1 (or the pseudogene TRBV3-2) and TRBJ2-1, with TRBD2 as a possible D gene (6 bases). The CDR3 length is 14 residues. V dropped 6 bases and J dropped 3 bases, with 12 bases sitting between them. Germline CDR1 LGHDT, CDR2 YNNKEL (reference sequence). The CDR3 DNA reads TGTGCCAGCAGTCCCAGACTAGTCTACAATGAGCAGTTCTTC. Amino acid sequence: CASSPRLVYNEQFF.

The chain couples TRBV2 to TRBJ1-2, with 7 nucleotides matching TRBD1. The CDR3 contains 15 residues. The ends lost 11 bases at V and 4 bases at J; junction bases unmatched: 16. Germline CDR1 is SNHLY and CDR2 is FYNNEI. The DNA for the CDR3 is TGTGCCTTCCCCGTGGAACAGGGGAATTTCTATGGCTACACCTTC. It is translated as CAFPVEQGNFYGYTF.

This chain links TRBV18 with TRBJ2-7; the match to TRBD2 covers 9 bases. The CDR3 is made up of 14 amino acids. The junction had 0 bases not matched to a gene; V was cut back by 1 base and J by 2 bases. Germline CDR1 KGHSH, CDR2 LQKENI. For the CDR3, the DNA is TGTGCCAGCTCACCACAGCGGGGGGCCTACGAGCAGTACTTC. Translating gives CASSPQRGAYEQYF.

CDR3 protein: CASSLEGEETEAFF. The CDR3 DNA reads TGCGCCAGCAGCTTGGAAGGGGAGGAAACTGAAGCTTTCTTT. This sequence joins TRBV5-1 and TRBJ1-1; tentatively, D is TRBD1 (5 bases). This CDR3 spans 14 amino acids. V lost 0 bases to trimming and J lost 5 bases, with 11 bases between them. From germline, CDR1 is SGHRS and CDR2 YFSETQ. The variable domain in full, completed from reference TRBV5-1 and TRBJ1-1, reads KAGVTQTPRYLIKTRGQQVTLSCSPISGHRSVSWYQQTPGQGLQFLFEYFSETQRNKGNFPGRFSGRQFSNSRSEMNVSTLELGDSALYLCASSLEGEETEAFFGQGTRLTVV.